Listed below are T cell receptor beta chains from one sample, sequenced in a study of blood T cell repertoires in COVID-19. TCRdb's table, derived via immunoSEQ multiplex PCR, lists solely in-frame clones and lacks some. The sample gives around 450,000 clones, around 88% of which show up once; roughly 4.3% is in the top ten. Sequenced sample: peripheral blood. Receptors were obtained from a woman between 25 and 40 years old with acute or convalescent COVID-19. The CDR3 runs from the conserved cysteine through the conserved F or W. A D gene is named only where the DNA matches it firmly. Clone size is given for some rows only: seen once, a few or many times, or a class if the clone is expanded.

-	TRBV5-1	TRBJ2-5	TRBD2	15	TGCGCCAGCAGCTCGGGGGACTATCGCGGAGAGACCCAGTACTTC	CASSSGDYRGETQYF
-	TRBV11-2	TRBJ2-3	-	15	TGTGCCAGCAGCTTAGTAGGCGGGGGCACAGATACGCAGTATTTT	CASSLVGGGTDTQYF
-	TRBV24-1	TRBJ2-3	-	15	TGTGCCACCAGTGATTTGTCCGGGAGCACAGATACGCAGTATTTT	CATSDLSGSTDTQYF
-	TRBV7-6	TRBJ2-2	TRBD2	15	TGTGCCAGCAGCGCGCGGGGGGGTAACACCGGGGAGCTGTTTTTT	CASSARGGNTGELFF
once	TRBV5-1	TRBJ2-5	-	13	TGCGCCAGCAGCCCCCTGTTAACTGAGACCCAGTACTTC	CASSPLLTETQYF
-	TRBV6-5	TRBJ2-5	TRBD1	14	TGTGCCAGCAGTTTCGGACAGGTCCGGGAGACCCAGTACTTC	CASSFGQVRETQYF
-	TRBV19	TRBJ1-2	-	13	TGTGCCAGTCGGCCGGGGGGCAACTATGGCTACACCTTC	CASRPGGNYGYTF
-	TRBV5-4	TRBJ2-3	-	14	TGTGCCAGCAGCTTGGTGGCTAGCACAGATACGCAGTATTTT	CASSLVASTDTQYF
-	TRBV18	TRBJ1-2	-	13	TGTGCCAGCTCACCCGGGGTGGGCTATGGCTACACCTTC	CASSPGVGYGYTF
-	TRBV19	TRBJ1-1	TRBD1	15	TGTGCCAGTAGTGCTCGACAGGGACTGAACACTGAAGCTTTCTTT	CASSARQGLNTEAFF
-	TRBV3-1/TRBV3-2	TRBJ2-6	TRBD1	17	TGTGCCAGCAGCCCCTGGGACAGGGGGCGCGGGGCCAACGTCCTGACTTTC	CASSPWDRGRGANVLTF
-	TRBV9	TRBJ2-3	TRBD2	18	TGTGCCAGCAGCGCCCGAGGGAGAGCGGGGGCTCGTGGAGATACGCAGTATTTT	CASSARGRAGARGDTQYF
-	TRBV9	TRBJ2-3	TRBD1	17	TGTGCCAGCAGCGTAGACAGAGGGACAGGGGTCCCAGATACGCAGTATTTT	CASSVDRGTGVPDTQYF
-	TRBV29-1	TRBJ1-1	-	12	TGCAGCGCAACCCAGGGGTCCACTGAAGCTTTCTTT	CSATQGSTEAFF
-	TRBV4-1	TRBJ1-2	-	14	TGCGCCAGCAGGAGGGTGGGGGGATTATATGGCTACACCTTC	CASRRVGGLYGYTF
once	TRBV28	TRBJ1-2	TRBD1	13	TGTGCCAGCAGGGGGACAGGGAACTATGGCTACACCTTC	CASRGTGNYGYTF
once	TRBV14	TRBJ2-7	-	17	TGTGCCAGCAGCCATGGAGCGTGGCGACGGCGGTCCTACGAGCAGTACTTC	CASSHGAWRRRSYEQYF
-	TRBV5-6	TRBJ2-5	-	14	TGTGCCAGCAGCTTGGCCACAGGGATGGAGACCCAGTACTTC	CASSLATGMETQYF
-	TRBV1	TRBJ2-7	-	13	TGCACCACCTCTGGTGACAGCTCCTACGAGCAGTACTTC	CTTSGDSSYEQYF
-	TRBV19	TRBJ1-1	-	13	TGTGCCAGTAGTATAGACTTGACAGGAAAAGCTTTCTTT	CASSIDLTGKAFF
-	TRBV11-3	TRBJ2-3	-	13	TGTGCCAGCAGCGGCCCTAGCACAGATACGCAGTATTTT	CASSGPSTDTQYF
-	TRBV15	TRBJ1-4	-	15	TGTGCCACCAGCCCGCGACGAGGAACTAATGAAAAACTGTTTTTT	CATSPRRGTNEKLFF
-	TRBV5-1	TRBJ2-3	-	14	TGCGCCAGCAGCTTGGACAGGTCATTAGATACGCAGTATTTT	CASSLDRSLDTQYF
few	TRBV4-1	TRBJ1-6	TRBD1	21	TGCGCCAGCAGCCAAATGATGGGACCGACAGGGGAGGGCTCCTATAATTCACCCCTCCACTTT	CASSQMMGPTGEGSYNSPLHF
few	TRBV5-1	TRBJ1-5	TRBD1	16	TGCGCCAGCAGCTTCGGACAGGCCCACGGCAATCAGCCCCAGCATTTT	CASSFGQAHGNQPQHF
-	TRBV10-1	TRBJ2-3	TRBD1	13	TGCGCCATAAAGACAGGGGGCGGAGATACGCAGTATTTT	CAIKTGGGDTQYF
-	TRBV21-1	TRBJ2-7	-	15	TGTGCCAGCAGCAAAGAGGAGACAGGACCATACGAGCAGTACTTC	CASSKEETGPYEQYF
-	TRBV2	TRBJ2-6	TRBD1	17	TGTGCCAGCAGCTGGACAGGGGGTCGCTCTGGGGCCAACGTCCTGACTTTC	CASSWTGGRSGANVLTF
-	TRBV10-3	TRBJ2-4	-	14	TGTGCCATCAGTGTCGGTCAGGGGGGTAACATTCAGTACTTC	CAISVGQGGNIQYF
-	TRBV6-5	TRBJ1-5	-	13	TGTGGGGCGGGGTTGGGAAGCAATCAGCCCCAGCATTTT	CGAGLGSNQPQHF
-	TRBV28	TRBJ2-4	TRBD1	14	TGTGCCAGCAGTCTCCTACAGGGGAAAAACATTCAGTACTTC	CASSLLQGKNIQYF
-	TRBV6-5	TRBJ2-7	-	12	TGTGCCAGCAGTTACGGCAGGGGCGAGCAGTACTTC	CASSYGRGEQYF
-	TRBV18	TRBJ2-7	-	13	TGTGCCAGCTCACCAAGTGCGAGATACGAGCAGTACTTC	CASSPSARYEQYF
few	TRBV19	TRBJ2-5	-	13	TGTGCCAGTAGTACCTGGACAGAAGAGACCCAGTACTTC	CASSTWTEETQYF
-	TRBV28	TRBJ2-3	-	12	TGTGCCAGCAGTTCCAGGGTGGATACGCAGTATTTT	CASSSRVDTQYF
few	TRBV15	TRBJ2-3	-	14	TGTGCCACCAGCTCGGGTTTGGGCACAGATACGCAGTATTTT	CATSSGLGTDTQYF
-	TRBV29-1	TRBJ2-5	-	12	TGCAGCGTTGCCCGAAACTCAGAGACCCAGTACTTC	CSVARNSETQYF
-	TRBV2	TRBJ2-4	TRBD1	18	TGTGCCAGCAGTGGAGAATGGGGACAGGGGGCCGGGGGGAACATTCAGTACTTC	CASSGEWGQGAGGNIQYF
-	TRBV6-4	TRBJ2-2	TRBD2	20	TGTGCCAGCAGCAACCAAGAGACTAGCGGGGTGTTCGCGAACACCGGGGAGCTGTTTTTT	CASSNQETSGVFANTGELFF
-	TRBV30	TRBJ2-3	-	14	TGTGCCTGGAGTGTACGGCGGGACACAGATACGCAGTATTTT	CAWSVRRDTDTQYF
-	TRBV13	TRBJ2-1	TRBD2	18	TGTGCCAGCAGCTTGGGAGGTGTCGGGGGGGCATCATTGGATGAGCAGTTCTTC	CASSLGGVGGASLDEQFF
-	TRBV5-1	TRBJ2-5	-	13	TGCGCCAGCAGCTATTATACGGGGGAGACCCAGTACTTC	CASSYYTGETQYF
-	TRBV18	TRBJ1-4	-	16	TGTGCCAGCTCACCAACGAAGCAGGGGTTGGGTGAAAAACTGTTTTTT	CASSPTKQGLGEKLFF
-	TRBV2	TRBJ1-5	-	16	TGTGCCAGCCGGGACACTAAGGGGGTTAGCAATCAGCCCCAGCATTTT	CASRDTKGVSNQPQHF